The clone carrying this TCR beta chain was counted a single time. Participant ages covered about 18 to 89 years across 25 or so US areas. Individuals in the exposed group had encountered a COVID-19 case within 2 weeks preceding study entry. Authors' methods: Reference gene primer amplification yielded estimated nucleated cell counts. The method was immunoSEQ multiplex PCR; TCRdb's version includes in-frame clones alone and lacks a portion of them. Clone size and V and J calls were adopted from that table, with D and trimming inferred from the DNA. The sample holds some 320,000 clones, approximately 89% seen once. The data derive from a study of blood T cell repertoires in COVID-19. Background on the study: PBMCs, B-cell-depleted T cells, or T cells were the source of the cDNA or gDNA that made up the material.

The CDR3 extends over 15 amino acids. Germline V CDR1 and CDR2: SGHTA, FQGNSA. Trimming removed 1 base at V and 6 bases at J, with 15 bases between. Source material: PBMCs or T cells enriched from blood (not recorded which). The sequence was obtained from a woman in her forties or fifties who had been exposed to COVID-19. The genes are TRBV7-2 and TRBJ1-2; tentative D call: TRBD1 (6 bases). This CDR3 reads CASSLVYRGANGYTF. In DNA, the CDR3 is TGTGCCAGCAGCTTAGTGTACCGGGGGGCGAATGGCTACACCTTC.